This TCR beta chain was observed in a study of shared clonotypes between healthy human individuals. Assay used: immunoSEQ multiplex PCR; TCRdb lists only in-frame clones, some missing. The repertoire has a few million clones, around 90% of them found once; the top ten carry more than 0.12%. This CDR3 has 15 amino acids. The V and J ends lost 3 bases and 2 bases respectively, with 12 bases between them. CDR1 is SGDLS and CDR2 is YYNGEE in the germline V gene. The sequence derives from a man between 18 and 35 years old in good health. Sample: naive CD4+ T cells sorted from blood. Specified subset: CD45RA+ positively selected. V gene TRBV9 combines with J gene TRBJ2-1; no definite D call. As DNA, the CDR3 is TGTGCCAGCAGCGAGTACAGAGCTCCCTACAATGAGCAGTTCTTC. It translates to CASSEYRAPYNEQFF.